This TCR beta chain originates from a study of CD8+ T cells in alopecia areata. Study-wide context: Treatment comprised oral tofacitinib, 5 to 10 mg twice daily, in treated patients. After 6 to 18 months of tofacitinib, follow-up continued 6 months off drug. Study conclusions and caveats: Compared with normal scalp, lesional scalp had higher clonality and more expanded CD8+ clones.

Isolated RNA was reverse transcribed into cDNA used as the sequencing template. Measured with immunoSEQ multiplex PCR; TCRdb has only the in-frame clones, and not every one. The top ten clones hold 1% to 1.5% of a sample with 200,000 to 250,000 clones, roughly two thirds of them seen once. On this clone: As yet, its antigen is unknown. The same CDR3 is also encoded by other DNA sequences in this sample.

Between the trimmed V and J ends, which lost 4 bases and 5 bases, there was a span of 8 bases. Germline-derived CDR1 and CDR2 are SQVTM and ANQGSEA. The CDR3 extends over 12 amino acids. This TCR came from a human donor with alopecia areata. Sequencing was performed on CD4+ T cells sorted from blood, taken at week 0. V and J are TRBV29-1 and TRBJ2-2, with D maybe TRBD2 (5 bases). CDR3 in DNA: TGCAGCGTTGGTTCGGGGACCGGGGAGCTGTTTTTT. Its translation is CSVGSGTGELFF.